This T cell receptor beta chain came from a study of blood T cell repertoires in COVID-19. Study at large: Acute-phase and convalescent COVID-19 samples originated in the United States, Italy and Spain.

Clones were sequenced by immunoSEQ multiplex PCR, and TCRdb holds only the in-frame ones, with some missing. The sample shows 140,000 to 150,000 clones, around four fifths of them seen only once. This CDR3 is 13 amino acids long. V lost 3 bases to trimming and J lost 7 bases, with 13 bases between them. CDR1 and CDR2 from the germline V gene are MGHRA and YSYEKL. Sequenced input: PBMCs or T cells enriched from blood (not recorded which). V usage is TRBV4-1 and J usage is TRBJ2-7; maybe TRBD1 (6 bases). The source is a woman aged 40 to 50 who had recovered from COVID-19. CDR3 sequence reads: CASSQRGGVEQYF. In nucleotides, the CDR3 is TGCGCCAGCAGCCAGAGAGGGGGAGTTGAGCAGTACTTC.